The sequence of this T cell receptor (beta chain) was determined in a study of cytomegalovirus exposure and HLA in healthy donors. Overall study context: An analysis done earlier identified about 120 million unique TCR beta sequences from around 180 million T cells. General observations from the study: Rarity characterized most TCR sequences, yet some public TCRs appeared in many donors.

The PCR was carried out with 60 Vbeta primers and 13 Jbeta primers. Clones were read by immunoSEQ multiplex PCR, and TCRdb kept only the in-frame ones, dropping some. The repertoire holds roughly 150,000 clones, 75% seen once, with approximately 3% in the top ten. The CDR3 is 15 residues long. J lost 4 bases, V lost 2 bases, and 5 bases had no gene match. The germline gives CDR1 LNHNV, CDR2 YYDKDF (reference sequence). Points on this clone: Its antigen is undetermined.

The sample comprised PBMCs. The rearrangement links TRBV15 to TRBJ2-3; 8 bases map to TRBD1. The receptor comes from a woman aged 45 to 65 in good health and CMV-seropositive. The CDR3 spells CATSRPQGEADTQYF. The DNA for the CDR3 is TGTGCCACCAGCAGACCACAGGGGGAGGCAGATACGCAGTATTTT. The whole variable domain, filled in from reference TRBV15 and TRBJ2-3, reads DAMVIQNPRYQVTQFGKPVTLSCSQTLNHNVMYWYQQKSSQAPKLLFHYYDKDFNNEADTPDNFQSRRPNTSFCFLDIRSPGLGDTAMYLCATSRPQGEADTQYFGPGTRLTVL.